Sequencing of this TCR beta chain was carried out in a study of a mutant IDH1 vaccine in newly diagnosed glioma. Overall study context: In some groups vaccination began 4-6 weeks post-radiotherapy; others received it with temozolomide.

As concerns this clone: Antigen unknown.

Time point specified: week 35, safety follow-up. It was 300 ug of mutant IDH1 20-mer peptide that made up each vaccine dose, given with topical imiquimod. V gave up 0 bases and J gave up 3 bases, with 15 bases separating them. The CDR3 contains 17 residues. CDR1 is LNHNV and CDR2 is YYDKDF in the germline V gene (reference sequence). Clones were read by immunoSEQ multiplex PCR, and TCRdb kept only the in-frame ones, dropping some. The repertoire holds tens of thousands of clones, approximately 90% seen once, with around 5.7% in the top ten. Sequenced material: PBMCs, taken from a glioma patient whose treatment included an IDH1 peptide vaccine. The TCR sequence derives from a woman in her thirties or forties with glioma. The chain recombines TRBV15 with TRBJ2-1; possibly TRBD1 or TRBD2 for D (6 bases each). The CDR3 sequence is CATSRDLGGRFYNEQFF. CDR3 nucleotides: TGTGCCACCAGCAGAGATTTAGGGGGGCGATTCTACAATGAGCAGTTCTTC.